Sequencing of this T cell receptor beta chain was carried out in a study of cytomegalovirus exposure and HLA in healthy donors. Study summary: As released early, the data held around 80 million unique TCRs from HLA-typed donors.

A note on this clone: Its antigen is unknown.

From germline, CDR1 is SGHRS and CDR2 YFSETQ. V was pared by 6 bases and J by 0 bases, with 9 bases between. This CDR3 contains 13 residues. A multiplex PCR was run with 60 Vbeta primers and 13 Jbeta primers. TCRdb keeps only in-frame clones here, not all; method: immunoSEQ multiplex PCR. The repertoire consists of under 200,000 clones, with approximately 80% occurring once and the leading ten covering about 1.9%. Findings and limits, study-wide: Sequencing artifact likely explains a cluster of highly shared sequence variants. Analysis was performed later, and it showed HLA-associated TCR beta chains to be more clonally expanded than equally common others. Most TCR sequences showed up rarely, but some public TCRs showed up in many donors.

The sequencing input was PBMCs. The receptor comes from a woman aged 18-30 years in good health and CMV-seronegative. The chain has TRBV5-1 and TRBJ1-1, with D perhaps TRBD1 (5 bases). As DNA, the CDR3 is TGCGCCAGCACAGGGCAACTGAACACTGAAGCTTTCTTT. Residues: CASTGQLNTEAFF.